The 9 T cell receptor beta chains below all came from one sample that was sequenced in a study of beta chain features in type 1 diabetes. Since all of the isolated RNA was reverse transcribed, expressed TCRB transcripts were what got sequenced. Data came from immunoSEQ multiplex PCR; TCRdb stores just in-frame clones and leaves some out. The table lists 150,000 to 200,000 clones, about an eighth of them singletons, with roughly 0.56% in the top ten. Sequenced sample: central memory CD4+ T cells from blood. These receptors originate from a woman under 30 in good health.

Only a few counts were recorded for this clone. V usage is TRBV30 and J usage is TRBJ2-5; perhaps TRBD2 as D (6 bases). Trimming took 3 bases from V and 1 from J, leaving 9 bases between them. Germline V gene lookup returns CDR1 GTSNPN and CDR2 SVGIG (reference sequence). The length of the CDR3 is 13 residues. CDR3 in DNA: TGTGCCTGGAGCGGGAGCCGCCAAGAGACCCAGTACTTC. This codes for CAWSGSRQETQYF.

This clone was seen more than once but under ten times. This same CDR3 is encoded by further DNA sequences in the sample. The CDR3 coding sequence is TGTGCCTGGAGTGTACAGTTGGACAATGAGCAGTTCTTC. This encodes CAWSVQLDNEQFF. This chain connects TRBV30 to TRBJ2-1; D unresolved. The V and J ends lost 0 bases and 5 bases respectively, with 8 bases between them. There are 13 residues in the CDR3. Germline CDR1 reads GTSNPN; CDR2 reads SVGIG (reference sequence).

There are a few counts of this clone. The chain links TRBV5-1 to TRBJ2-3, with 7 nucleotides matching TRBD2. After removal of 2 bases from V and 0 bases from J, the junction contained 3 bases not matched to a gene. CDR1 and CDR2 from the germline V gene are SGHRS and YFSETQ. The CDR3 is 15 amino acids. Here the CDR3 reads CASSFIGRSTDTQYF. CDR3 bases: TGCGCCAGCAGCTTCATCGGGAGGAGCACAGATACGCAGTATTTT.

The chain has TRBV7-3 and TRBJ1-1; D is ambiguous. V was pared by 4 bases and J by 0 bases, with 9 bases between. The CDR3 length is 14 residues. CDR1 and CDR2 (germline): SGHTA, FQGTGA. This CDR3 is CASSSSAVNTEAFF. The CDR3 DNA is TGTGCCAGCAGCTCCTCCGCGGTGAACACTGAAGCTTTCTTT.

V usage is TRBV5-4 and J usage is TRBJ2-7; the match to TRBD2 covers 7 bases. From germline, CDR1 is SGHNT and CDR2 YYREEE (reference sequence). The CDR3 runs 14 residues. The junction had 4 bases not matched to a gene; V was cut back by 2 bases and J by 2 bases. The CDR3 bases are TGTGCCAGCAGCTTCCACGGGGGGACCTACGAGCAGTACTTC. This translates into CASSFHGGTYEQYF.

This clone was recorded a few times. Mismatch with germline at one junction end may stem from a read error. The chain carries TRBV5-1 and TRBJ2-1, with 7 bases matching TRBD2. This CDR3 contains 15 residues. The germline gives CDR1 SGHRS, CDR2 YFSETQ. The CDR3 DNA reads as TGCGCCAGCACCTTGGAGGGTCGGGGGGACAATGAGCAGTTCTTC. It is translated as CASTLEGRGDNEQFF.

This clone showed up just a few times. This sequence joins TRBV18 and TRBJ1-1; 10 nucleotides agree with TRBD1. Per the germline V gene, CDR1 is KGHSH and CDR2 is LQKENI. V gave up 5 bases and J gave up 6 bases; unmatched junction bases: 12. This CDR3 is 16 amino acids long. CDR3 region: CASSIDRGLEEPEAFF. DNA of the CDR3: TGTGCCAGCTCAATTGACAGGGGGCTGGAGGAGCCTGAAGCTTTCTTT.

This chain uses TRBV6-5 with TRBJ2-3; no definite D call. V was pared by 8 bases and J by 2 bases, with 11 bases between. Per germline, CDR1 MNHEY and CDR2 SVGAGI. The CDR3 spans 13 residues. In nucleotides, the CDR3 is TGTGCCAGCTGTCGACTCACCACAGATACGCAGTATTTT. Its protein is CASCRLTTDTQYF.

V and J are TRBV7-2 and TRBJ2-7, with 9 bases that match TRBD2. Germline V gives CDR1 SGHTA, CDR2 FQGNSA. The V gene end was trimmed by 3 bases and the J gene end by 2 bases; junction bases not matched to a gene: 2. The CDR3 length is 14 residues. The CDR3 coding sequence is TGTGCCAGCAGCTTTAGCGGGGGCACCTACGAGCAGTACTTC. Protein: CASSFSGGTYEQYF.